This TCR beta chain was identified during a study of shared clonotypes between healthy human individuals. At the level of the study: Used for every donor were three CD4 naive, three CD4 memory, two CD8 naive and one CD8 memory plate.

CD45RO negativity and positive selection for CCR7 defined naive CD8 cells, a population that excluded terminally differentiated effector memory CD45RA+ cells. Sequencing was performed with immunoSEQ multiplex PCR; in TCRdb, only in-frame clones are kept and a portion is missing. The sample carries around 2,000,000 clones, approximately 94% recorded once. The germline V gene encodes CDR1 LNHDA and CDR2 SQIVND (reference sequence). With 3 bases removed from V and 7 bases from J, the gap between germline ends came to 12 bases. This CDR3 region has 14 residues. This clone was detected only once. Its antigen is currently unknown. Overall study findings and caveats: How much donors shared clonotypes was expected to be affected by sequencing depth.

The rearrangement uses TRBV19 and TRBJ1-4; D is uncertain. The receptor's source is a man between 18 and 35 years old in good health. Sequenced: naive CD8+ T cells sorted from blood. CDR3 bases: TGTGCCAGTAGTATCGAGAGCAGGAGTGAAAAACTGTTTTTT. It yields the protein CASSIESRSEKLFF.